Detailed here is one T cell receptor (beta chain). The data are from a study of beta chain features in type 1 diabetes. All of the isolated RNA was reverse transcribed, so expressed TCRB transcripts were sequenced. Sequenced by immunoSEQ multiplex PCR; TCRdb stores in-frame clones only, minus some. This table has some 15,000 clones, approximately 45% appearing once. Sequenced: stem cell memory CD4+ T cells from blood. The sequence derives from a woman between 40 and 50 years old in good health.

CDR3 nucleotides: TGTGCCAGCAGCCCTTATGGACAAGTGGTTGCGGACGAGCAGTTCTTC. Translating it yields CASSPYGQVVADEQFF. The V gene is TRBV7-8, the J gene TRBJ2-1; a possible D gene is TRBD1 (5 bases). CDR1 is SGHVS and CDR2 is FQNEAQ in the germline V gene. The CDR3 is made up of 16 amino acids. The V gene lost 5 bases and the J gene lost 10 bases, with 24 bases spanning the gap.